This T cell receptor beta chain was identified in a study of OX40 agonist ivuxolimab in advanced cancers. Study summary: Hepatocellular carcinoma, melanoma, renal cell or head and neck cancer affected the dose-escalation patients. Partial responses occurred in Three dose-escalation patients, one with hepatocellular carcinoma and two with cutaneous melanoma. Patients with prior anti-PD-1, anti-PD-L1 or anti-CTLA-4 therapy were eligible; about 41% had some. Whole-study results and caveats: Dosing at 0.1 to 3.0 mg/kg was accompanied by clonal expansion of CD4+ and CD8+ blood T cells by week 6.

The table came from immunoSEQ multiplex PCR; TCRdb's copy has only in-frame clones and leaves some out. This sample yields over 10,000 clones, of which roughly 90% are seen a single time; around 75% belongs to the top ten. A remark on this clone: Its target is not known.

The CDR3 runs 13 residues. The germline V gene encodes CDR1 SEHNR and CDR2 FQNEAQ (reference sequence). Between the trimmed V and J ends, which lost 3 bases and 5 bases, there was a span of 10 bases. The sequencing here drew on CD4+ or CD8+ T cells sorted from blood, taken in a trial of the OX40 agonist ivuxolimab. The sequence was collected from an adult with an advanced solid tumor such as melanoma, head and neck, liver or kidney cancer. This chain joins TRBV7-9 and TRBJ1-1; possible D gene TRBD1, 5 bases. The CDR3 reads CASSFRGFTEAFF. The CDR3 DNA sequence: TGTGCCAGCAGCTTTCGGGGGTTTACTGAAGCTTTCTTT.